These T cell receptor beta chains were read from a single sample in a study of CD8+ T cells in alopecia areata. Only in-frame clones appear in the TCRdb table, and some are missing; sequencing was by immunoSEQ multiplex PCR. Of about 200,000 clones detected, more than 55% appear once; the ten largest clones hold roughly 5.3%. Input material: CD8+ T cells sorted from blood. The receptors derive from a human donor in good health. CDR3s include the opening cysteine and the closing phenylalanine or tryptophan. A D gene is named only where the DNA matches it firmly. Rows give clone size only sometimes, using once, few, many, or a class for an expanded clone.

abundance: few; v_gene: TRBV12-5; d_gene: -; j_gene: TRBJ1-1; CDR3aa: CASGMGATEAFF; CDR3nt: TGTGCTAGTGGGATGGGGGCCACTGAAGCTTTCTTT
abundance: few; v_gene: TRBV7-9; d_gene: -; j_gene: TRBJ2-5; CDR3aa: CASSGGQYAQYF; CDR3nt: TGTGCCAGCAGCGGCGGACAGTATGCCCAGTACTTC
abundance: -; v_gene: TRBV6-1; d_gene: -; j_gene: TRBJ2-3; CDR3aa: CASRKDRDINF; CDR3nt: TGTGCCAGCAGAAAGGACCGCGACATCAATTTT
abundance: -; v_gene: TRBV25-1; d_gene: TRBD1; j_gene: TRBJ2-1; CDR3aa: CASSPEDRGGYNEQFF; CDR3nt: TGTGCCAGCAGCCCGGAGGACAGGGGAGGGTACAATGAGCAGTTCTTC
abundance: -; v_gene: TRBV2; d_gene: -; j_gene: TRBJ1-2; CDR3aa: CASSDSAIPYGYTF; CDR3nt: TGTGCCAGCAGTGATTCGGCAATCCCCTATGGCTACACCTTC
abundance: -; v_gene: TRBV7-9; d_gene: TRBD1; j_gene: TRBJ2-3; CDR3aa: CASSSSGTGRISSTDTQYF; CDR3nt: TGTGCCAGCAGCTCCTCCGGGACAGGGAGGATCTCTAGCACAGATACGCAGTATTTT
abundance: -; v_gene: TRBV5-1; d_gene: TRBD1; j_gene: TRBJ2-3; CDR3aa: CASSHRDRDRTDTQYF; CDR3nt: TGCGCCAGCAGCCATCGGGACAGAGACCGCACAGATACGCAGTATTTT
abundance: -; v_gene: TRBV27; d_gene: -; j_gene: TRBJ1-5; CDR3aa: CASSLVQGGQPQHF; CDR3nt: TGTGCCAGCAGTTTGGTACAAGGCGGTCAGCCCCAGCATTTT
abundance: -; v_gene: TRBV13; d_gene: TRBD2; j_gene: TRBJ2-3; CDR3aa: CASSLGLAGDADTQYF; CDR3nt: TGTGCCAGCAGCTTAGGCCTAGCGGGGGATGCAGATACGCAGTATTTT
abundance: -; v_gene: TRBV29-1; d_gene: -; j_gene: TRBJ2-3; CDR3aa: CSVRTTSTDTQYF; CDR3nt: TGCAGCGTAAGGACGACTAGCACAGATACGCAGTATTTT
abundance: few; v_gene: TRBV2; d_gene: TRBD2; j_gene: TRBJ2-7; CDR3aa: CASRDGSGVSEQYF; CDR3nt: TGTGCCAGCAGGGATGGTAGCGGGGTGAGTGAGCAGTACTTC
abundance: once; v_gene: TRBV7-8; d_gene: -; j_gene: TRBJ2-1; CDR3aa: CASRGWGPYNEQFF; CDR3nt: TGTGCCAGCAGGGGCTGGGGGCCCTACAATGAGCAGTTCTTC
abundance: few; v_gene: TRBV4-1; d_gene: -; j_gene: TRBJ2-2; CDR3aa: CASSQGWTPNTGELFF; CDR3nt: TGCGCCAGCAGCCAAGGTTGGACACCGAACACCGGAGAGCTGTTTTTT
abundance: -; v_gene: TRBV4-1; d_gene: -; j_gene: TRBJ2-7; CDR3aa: CASSTQVRYEQYF; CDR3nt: TGCGCCAGCAGCACACAGGTACGCTACGAGCAGTACTTC
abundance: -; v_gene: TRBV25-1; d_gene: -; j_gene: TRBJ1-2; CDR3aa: CASSEDGPYGYTF; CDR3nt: TGTGCCAGCAGTGAGGACGGCCCCTATGGCTACACCTTC
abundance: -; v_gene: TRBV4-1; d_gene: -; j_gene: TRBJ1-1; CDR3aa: CASSQGGRPEPNTEAFF; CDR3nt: TGCGCCAGCAGCCAAGGGGGTAGGCCAGAACCGAACACTGAAGCTTTCTTT
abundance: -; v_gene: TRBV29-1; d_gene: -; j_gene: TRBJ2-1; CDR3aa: CSVEQGNEQFF; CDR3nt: TGCAGCGTTGAACAGGGTAATGAGCAGTTCTTC
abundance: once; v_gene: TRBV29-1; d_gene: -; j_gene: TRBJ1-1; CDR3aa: CSVDIGGLIDTEAFF; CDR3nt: TGCAGCGTTGATATTGGGGGGCTTATTGACACTGAAGCTTTCTTT
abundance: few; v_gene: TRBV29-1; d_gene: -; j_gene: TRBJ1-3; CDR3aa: CSGLGGLLSSGNTIYF; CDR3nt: TGCAGCGGCCTAGGAGGGCTACTGAGCTCTGGAAACACCATATATTTT
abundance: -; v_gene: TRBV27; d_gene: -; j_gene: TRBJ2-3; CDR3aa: CASSASGVGTDTQYF; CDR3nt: TGTGCCAGCAGTGCCTCGGGGGTGGGCACAGATACGCAGTATTTT
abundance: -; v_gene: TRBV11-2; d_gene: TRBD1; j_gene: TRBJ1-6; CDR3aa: CASSSWTGKYF; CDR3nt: TGTGCCAGCAGCTCCTGGACAGGAAAATACTTT
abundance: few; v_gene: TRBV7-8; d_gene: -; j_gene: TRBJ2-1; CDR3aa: CASSFGANEQFF; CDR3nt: TGTGCCAGCAGCTTTGGGGCAAATGAGCAGTTCTTC
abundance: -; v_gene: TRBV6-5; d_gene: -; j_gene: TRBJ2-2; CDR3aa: CATYREPTGELFF; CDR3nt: TGTGCCACGTACAGGGAGCCCACCGGGGAGCTGTTTTTT
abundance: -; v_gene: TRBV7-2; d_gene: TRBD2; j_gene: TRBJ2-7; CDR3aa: CASSALAGAYEQYF; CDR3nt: TGTGCCAGCAGCGCCCTAGCGGGGGCCTACGAGCAGTACTTC
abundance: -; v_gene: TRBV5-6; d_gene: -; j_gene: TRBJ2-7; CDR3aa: CASSFGTGTYEQYF; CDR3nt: TGTGCCAGCAGCTTCGGGACGGGGACCTACGAGCAGTACTTC